These 29 T cell receptor beta chains share one sample of origin, sequenced in a study of OX40 agonist ivuxolimab in advanced cancers. Produced via immunoSEQ multiplex PCR; TCRdb's table is partial and in-frame only. The profile shows about 80,000 clones, roughly 94% of them singletons. The source material was CD4+ or CD8+ T cells sorted from blood, sampled in a trial of the OX40 agonist ivuxolimab. All receptors derive from an adult with an advanced solid tumor such as melanoma, head and neck, liver or kidney cancer.

As DNA, the CDR3 is TGTGCCACCAGCAGAGATAAGCGGGAGTTTACCTACGAGCAGTACTTC. This translates into CATSRDKREFTYEQYF. J is TRBJ2-7 and V is TRBV15; 8 nucleotides agree with TRBD2. The CDR3 consists of 16 residues. Losses at the gene ends were 0 bases for V and 2 bases for J; bases not matched to a gene: 6. From germline, CDR1 is LNHNV and CDR2 YYDKDF (reference sequence).

The gene calls are TRBV10-3 and TRBJ2-2, with D possibly matching TRBD2 (6 bases). V was pared by 8 bases and J by 5 bases, with 12 bases between. Germline CDR1 reads ENHRY; CDR2 reads SYGVKD. The CDR3 is 13 residues long. The CDR3 is CAIEEEGTGELFF. DNA for the CDR3: TGTGCCATCGAAGAGGAGGGGACCGGGGAGCTGTTTTTT.

The genes are TRBV10-2 and TRBJ1-2, with D possibly TRBD1 on 6 matching bases. V shed 0 bases and J shed 7 bases, with 9 bases lying between them. The germline V gene has CDR1 WSHSY and CDR2 SAAADI. The length of the CDR3 is 13 residues. The CDR3 region is CASSESKGGGYTF. The CDR3 DNA sequence: TGCGCCAGCAGTGAGTCGAAGGGGGGTGGCTACACCTTC.

V gene TRBV7-9 combines with J gene TRBJ1-1, with 7 positions matching TRBD1. V lost 5 bases, J lost 2 bases, and 5 bases stayed unmatched. CDR3 length: 14 amino acids. Germline-derived CDR1 and CDR2 are SEHNR and FQNEAQ (reference sequence). The CDR3 DNA is TGTGCCAGCAGCGAACAGGGGACCAACACTGAAGCTTTCTTT. Amino acids: CASSEQGTNTEAFF.

This sequence joins TRBV9 and TRBJ2-7; 7 bases line up with TRBD2. Trimming took 4 bases from V and 7 from J; bases not matched to a gene: 11. The CDR3 is made up of 14 amino acids. Germline values: CDR1 SGDLS, CDR2 YYNGEE. The CDR3 DNA is TGTGCCAGCAGCCCCCCGGGGGGAAACGCGGAGCAGTACTTC. Amino acid sequence: CASSPPGGNAEQYF.

The V gene is TRBV6-5, the J gene TRBJ1-4; a possible D gene is TRBD1 (5 bases). The CDR3 covers 13 residues. Per the germline V gene, CDR1 is MNHEY and CDR2 is SVGAGI. V was clipped by 0 bases and J by 8 bases, with 7 bases between them. CDR3: CASSYSAGEKLFF. DNA of the CDR3: TGTGCCAGCAGTTACTCAGCAGGGGAAAAACTGTTTTTT.

The chain combines TRBV28 with TRBJ2-7; 10 bases map to TRBD1. The germline V gene encodes CDR1 MDHEN and CDR2 SYDVKM. This CDR3 contains 15 residues. Trimming at V came to 5 bases and at J to 5 bases, leaving 9 bases not matched to a gene. This chain's CDR3 is CASSPTGTGEDEQYF. DNA of the CDR3: TGTGCCAGCAGTCCCACCGGGACAGGGGAGGACGAGCAGTACTTC.

The V call is TRBV6-1, the J call TRBJ1-5, with 7 bases aligning to TRBD1. Germline CDR1 reads MNHNS; CDR2 reads SASEGT. This CDR3 contains 15 residues. V was clipped by 1 base and J by 10 bases; unmatched bases: 10. The DNA of the CDR3 is TGTGCCAGCAGTGAAGGACAGGGAAGGTTAAGCCCCCAGCATTTT. It translates to CASSEGQGRLSPQHF.

This sequence joins TRBV10-1 and TRBJ1-4, with TRBD1 matching over 7 bases. The CDR3 extends over 13 amino acids. Germline V gene sequence: CDR1 WNHNN, CDR2 SYGVQD (reference sequence). V lost 6 bases, J lost 8 bases, and 6 bases stayed unmatched. The CDR3 loop is CASSLRDSEKLFF. In DNA, the CDR3 is TGCGCCAGCAGCCTCCGGGACAGCGAAAAACTGTTTTTT.

The chain is built from TRBV5-6 and TRBJ2-3; D unresolved. The CDR3 spans 15 residues. Germline V gene data show CDR1 as SGHDT and CDR2 as YYEEEE. Deletions cut 4 bases from V and 0 bases from J, with 12 bases between. DNA for the CDR3: TGTGCCAGCAGCAGGGCCGGCGCTAGCACAGATACGCAGTATTTT. Encoded protein: CASSRAGASTDTQYF.

The V gene is TRBV10-3, the J gene TRBJ1-5, with 7 bases that match TRBD1. CDR3 size: 15 residues. V dropped 6 bases and J dropped 5; count of bases not matched to a gene: 10. Germline V gene sequence: CDR1 ENHRY, CDR2 SYGVKD. The CDR3 DNA follows: TGTGCCATCAGAGGTGGGACAGCTATAGATCAGCCCCAGCATTTT. It encodes CAIRGGTAIDQPQHF.

The chain is built from TRBV6-1 and TRBJ2-7; D may be TRBD1 (6 bases). Germline V gene sequence: CDR1 MNHNS, CDR2 SASEGT. Trimming took 3 bases from V and 3 from J, leaving 21 bases between them. The length of the CDR3 is 17 residues. CDR3 sequence: CASSDRDRSYWGYEQYF. In DNA form, the CDR3 reads TGTGCCAGCAGTGATCGCGACAGGAGCTATTGGGGCTACGAGCAGTACTTC.

The chain links TRBV13 to TRBJ2-7; possibly TRBD1 for D (6 bases). Between the trimmed V and J ends, which lost 3 bases and 6 bases, there was a span of 15 bases. In germline, CDR1 is PRHDT, CDR2 FYEKMQ (reference sequence). This CDR3 spans 14 amino acids. CDR3 bases: TGTGCCAGCAGCTTCCAGGGGCTTCCGATCGAGCAGTACTTC. It yields the protein CASSFQGLPIEQYF.

The V gene is TRBV4-2, the J gene TRBJ2-7; TRBD2 matches 7 bases. With V trimmed by 2 bases and J by 2 bases, 6 bases remained unmatched. CDR3 length equals 15 residues. Germline CDR1 reads LGHNA; CDR2 reads YNFKEQ. CDR3 in DNA: TGTGCCAGCAGCCAATCCTGGACTAGTACCTACGAGCAGTACTTC. As protein: CASSQSWTSTYEQYF.

V gene TRBV9 combines with J gene TRBJ2-3; 9 bases line up with TRBD1. This CDR3 contains 17 residues. Trimming removed 0 bases from V and 2 bases from J; junction bases left unmatched: 7. Germline assignment: CDR1 SGDLS and CDR2 YYNGEE. The CDR3 here is CASSVVSGTGNTDTQYF. As DNA, the CDR3 is TGTGCCAGCAGCGTAGTTTCCGGGACAGGGAACACAGATACGCAGTATTTT.

The gene calls are TRBV5-1 and TRBJ2-7; 8 nucleotides agree with TRBD2. After removal of 0 bases from V and 0 bases from J, the junction contained 2 bases not matched to a gene. The CDR3 has 15 residues. Germline CDR1 and CDR2: SGHRS and YFSETQ. This chain's CDR3 is CASSLVAGSSYEQYF. CDR3 in DNA: TGCGCCAGCAGCTTGGTAGCGGGGAGCTCCTACGAGCAGTACTTC.

J is TRBJ2-2 and V is TRBV9; weak D call: TRBD1 (5 bases). CDR3 length: 17 amino acids. V lost 0 bases and J lost 4, with 16 bases in between. Germline V gives CDR1 SGDLS, CDR2 YYNGEE. CDR3 sequence (DNA): TGTGCCAGCAGCGTAGCCCTCCACCTTCAGGGCACCGGGGAGCTGTTTTTT. Its protein product is CASSVALHLQGTGELFF.

CDR3 loop: CASSWDLGVDTQYF. DNA for the CDR3: TGTGCCAGCAGCTGGGACCTCGGGGTAGATACGCAGTATTTT. This rearrangement joins TRBV9 to TRBJ2-3, with D perhaps being TRBD1 or TRBD2 (5 bases each). The CDR3 runs 14 residues. CDR1 and CDR2 from the germline V gene are SGDLS and YYNGEE. V was pared by 4 bases and J by 5 bases, with 14 bases between.

The chain employs TRBV11-2 and TRBJ2-5; TRBD1 agrees at 9 bases. This CDR3 region has 16 residues. CDR1 SGHAT and CDR2 FQNNGV come from the germline V gene. The J segment lost 2 bases and the V segment lost 3 bases, leaving 7 bases of the junction unmatched. DNA for the CDR3: TGTGCCAGCAGCTTCACAGGGGGCACGCGGCAAGAGACCCAGTACTTC. Encoded protein: CASSFTGGTRQETQYF.

The chain couples TRBV28 to TRBJ1-2; D perhaps matches TRBD1 (5 bases). Trimming took off 6 bases at V and 7 bases at J, with 18 bases between the two ends. This CDR3 has 14 amino acids. Germline V lookup: CDR1 MDHEN, CDR2 SYDVKM. This CDR3 is CASSRPRGAPGYTF. The CDR3 nucleotides read TGTGCCAGCAGCCGCCCTCGGGGCGCGCCTGGCTACACCTTC.

The chain links TRBV27 to TRBJ2-7, with 9 bases matching TRBD2. Germline V lookup: CDR1 MNHEY, CDR2 SMNVEV (reference sequence). The CDR3 covers 13 residues. V gave up 4 bases and J gave up 4 bases; unmatched junction bases: 2. As DNA, the CDR3 is TGTGCCAGCAGTTGGGGACTAGCATACGAGCAGTACTTC. This sequence encodes CASSWGLAYEQYF.

The J gene is TRBJ1-1, the V gene TRBV4-3, with D perhaps TRBD1 (5 bases). The CDR3 is made up of 17 amino acids. V lost 1 base and J lost 4, with 19 bases in between. Per the germline V gene, CDR1 is LGHNA and CDR2 is YSLEER. The CDR3 sequence: CASSQGVPGTLSTEAFF. CDR3 bases: TGCGCCAGCAGCCAAGGAGTGCCAGGGACCCTGAGCACTGAAGCTTTCTTT.

The CDR3 here is CASSPGTAPYTQYF. The CDR3 bases are TGTGCCAGCAGCCCAGGGACTGCCCCCTATACGCAGTATTTT. V and J are TRBV5-6 and TRBJ2-3; D might be TRBD2 (6 bases). This CDR3 region has 14 residues. CDR1 is SGHDT and CDR2 is YYEEEE in the germline V gene. V lost 4 bases to trimming and J lost 7 bases, with 16 bases between them.

The gene calls are TRBV9 and TRBJ2-7; D could derive from TRBD1 or TRBD2 (6 bases each). V dropped 0 bases and J dropped 4 bases, with 14 bases sitting between them. Germline lookup yields CDR1 SGDLS and CDR2 YYNGEE. CDR3 length: 15 amino acids. The CDR3 spells CASSVGGGHGYEQYF. The CDR3, as DNA: TGTGCCAGCAGCGTAGGAGGGGGGCACGGTTACGAGCAGTACTTC.

This chain connects TRBV7-2 to TRBJ2-7; D perhaps matches TRBD1 (5 bases). V was clipped by 5 bases and J by 5 bases, with 16 bases between them. CDR3 size: 14 residues. CDR1 and CDR2 from the germline V gene are SGHTA and FQGNSA. The DNA of the CDR3 is TGTGCCAGCAGCCGCCAGGACACATCCCACGAGCAGTACTTC. It yields the protein CASSRQDTSHEQYF. The variable domain in full, completed from reference TRBV7-2 and TRBJ2-7, reads GAGVSQSPSNKVTEKGKDVELRCDPISGHTALYWYRQSLGQGLEFLIYFQGNSAPDKSGLPSDRFSAERTGGSVSTLTIQRTQQEDSAVYLCASSRQDTSHEQYFGPGTRLTVT.

The J gene is TRBJ2-7, the V gene TRBV5-4; D gene unclear. The CDR3 sequence is 12 residues long. Germline V lookup: CDR1 SGHNT, CDR2 YYREEE (reference sequence). With 4 bases removed from V and 0 bases from J, the gap between germline ends came to 5 bases. CDR3 nucleotides: TGTGCCAGCAGCCTGAGCTCCTACGAGCAGTACTTC. This codes for CASSLSSYEQYF.

Note on this clone: This sample also contains other DNA sequences that code for the same CDR3. CDR3 DNA: TGTGCCAGCAGTTTGGCGGGCAATGAGCAGTTCTTC. The encoded protein is CASSLAGNEQFF. The chain has TRBV27 and TRBJ2-1; possibly TRBD2 for D (5 bases). This CDR3 spans 12 amino acids. CDR1 is MNHEY, CDR2 SMNVEV, per germline (reference sequence). V lost 3 bases and J lost 6, with 6 bases in between.

The chain uses TRBV28 and TRBJ2-5, with 10 bases lining up with TRBD1. V trimming: 2 bases; J trimming: 3 bases; junction bases outside the gene matches: 3. Germline CDR1 is MDHEN and CDR2 is SYDVKM. The length of the CDR3 is 15 residues. The CDR3 loop reads CASSLVGTGEETQYF. CDR3 DNA: TGTGCCAGCAGTTTAGTTGGGACAGGGGAAGAGACCCAGTACTTC. The whole variable domain, remainder taken from reference TRBV28 and TRBJ2-5, is DVKVTQSSRYLVKRTGEKVFLECVQDMDHENMFWYRQDPGLGLRLIYFSYDVKMKEKGDIPEGYSVSREKKERFSLILESASTNQTSMYLCASSLVGTGEETQYFGPGTRLLVL.

The chain carries TRBV19 and TRBJ2-2; D might be TRBD1 (6 bases). This CDR3 region has 14 residues. V lost 7 bases, J lost 7 bases, and 16 bases lay in between. CDR1 is LNHDA, CDR2 SQIVND, per germline (reference sequence). The CDR3 DNA is TGTGCCAGTACCCTACAGGGATTTGGCGGGGAGCTGTTTTTT. This gives the protein CASTLQGFGGELFF. Full variable domain (remainder filled in from reference TRBV19 and TRBJ2-2): DGGITQSPKYLFRKEGQNVTLSCEQNLNHDAMYWYRQDPGQGLRLIYYSQIVNDFQKGDIAEGYSVSREKKESFPLTVTSAQKNPTAFYLCASTLQGFGGELFFGEGSRLTVL.